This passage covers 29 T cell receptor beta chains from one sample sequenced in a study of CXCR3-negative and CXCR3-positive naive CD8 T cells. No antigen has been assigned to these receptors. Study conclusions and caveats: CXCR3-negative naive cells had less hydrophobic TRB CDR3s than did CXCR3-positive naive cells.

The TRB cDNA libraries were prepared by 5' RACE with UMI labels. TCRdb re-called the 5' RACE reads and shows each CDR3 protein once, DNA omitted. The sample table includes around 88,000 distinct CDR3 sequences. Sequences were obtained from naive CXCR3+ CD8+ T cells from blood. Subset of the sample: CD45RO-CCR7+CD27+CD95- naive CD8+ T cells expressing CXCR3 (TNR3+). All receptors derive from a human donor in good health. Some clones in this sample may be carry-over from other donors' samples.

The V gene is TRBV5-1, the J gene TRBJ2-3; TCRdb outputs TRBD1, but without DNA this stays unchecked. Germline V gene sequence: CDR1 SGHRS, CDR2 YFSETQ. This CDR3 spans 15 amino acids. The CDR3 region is CASSQRQGSTDTQYF.

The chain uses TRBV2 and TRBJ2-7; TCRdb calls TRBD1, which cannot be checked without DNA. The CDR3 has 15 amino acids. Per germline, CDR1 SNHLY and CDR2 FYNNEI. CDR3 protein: CASSSQDRAVYEQYF.

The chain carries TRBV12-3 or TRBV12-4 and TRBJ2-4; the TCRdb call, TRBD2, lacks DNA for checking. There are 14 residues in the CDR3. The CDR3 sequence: CASSLLPAGGIQYF.

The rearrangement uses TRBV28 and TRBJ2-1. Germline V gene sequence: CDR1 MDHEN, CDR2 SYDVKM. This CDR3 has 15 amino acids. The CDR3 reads CASSLQRTHGDEQFF.

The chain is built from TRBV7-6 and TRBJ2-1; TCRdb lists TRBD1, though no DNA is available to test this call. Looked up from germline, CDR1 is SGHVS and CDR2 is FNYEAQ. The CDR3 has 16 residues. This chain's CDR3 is CASGPSGITPTGEQFF.

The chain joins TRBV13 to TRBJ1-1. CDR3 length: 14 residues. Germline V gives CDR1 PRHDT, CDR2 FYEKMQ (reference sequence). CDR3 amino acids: CASTPYKGNTEAFF.

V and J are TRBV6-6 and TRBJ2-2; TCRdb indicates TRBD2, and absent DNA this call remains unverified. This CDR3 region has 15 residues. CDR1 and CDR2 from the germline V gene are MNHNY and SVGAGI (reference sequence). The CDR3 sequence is CASSALAGNTGELFF.

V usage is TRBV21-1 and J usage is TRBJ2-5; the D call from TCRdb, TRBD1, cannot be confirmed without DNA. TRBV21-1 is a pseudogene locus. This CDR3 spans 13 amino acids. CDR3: CATGTGFGETQYF.

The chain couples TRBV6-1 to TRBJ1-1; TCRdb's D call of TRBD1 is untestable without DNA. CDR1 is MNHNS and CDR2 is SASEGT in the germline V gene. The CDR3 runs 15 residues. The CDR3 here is CASSERGGMNTEAFF.

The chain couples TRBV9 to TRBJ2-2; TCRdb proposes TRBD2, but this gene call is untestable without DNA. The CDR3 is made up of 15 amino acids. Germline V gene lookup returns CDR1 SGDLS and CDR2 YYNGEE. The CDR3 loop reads CASSSSGANTGELFF.

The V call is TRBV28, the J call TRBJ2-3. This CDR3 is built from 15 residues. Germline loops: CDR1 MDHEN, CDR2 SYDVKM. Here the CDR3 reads CASSLVGTSTDTQYF.

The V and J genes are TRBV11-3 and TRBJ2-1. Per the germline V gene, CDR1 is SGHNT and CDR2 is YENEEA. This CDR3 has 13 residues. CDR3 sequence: CASSLDLSDEQFF.

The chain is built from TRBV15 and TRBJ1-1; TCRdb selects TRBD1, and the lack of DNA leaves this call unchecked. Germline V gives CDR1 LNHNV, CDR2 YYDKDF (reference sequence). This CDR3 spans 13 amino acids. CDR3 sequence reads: CATSNDRVAEAFF.

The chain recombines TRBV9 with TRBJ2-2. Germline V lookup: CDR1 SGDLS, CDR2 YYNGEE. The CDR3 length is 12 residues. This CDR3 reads CASSVYSGELFF.

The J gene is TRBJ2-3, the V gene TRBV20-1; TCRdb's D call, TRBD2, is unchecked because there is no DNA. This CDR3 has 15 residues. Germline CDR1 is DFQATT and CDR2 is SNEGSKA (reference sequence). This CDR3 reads CSARRLARLTDTQYF.

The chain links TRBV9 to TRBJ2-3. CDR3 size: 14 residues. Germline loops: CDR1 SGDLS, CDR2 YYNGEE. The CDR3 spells CASSLAESTDTQYF.

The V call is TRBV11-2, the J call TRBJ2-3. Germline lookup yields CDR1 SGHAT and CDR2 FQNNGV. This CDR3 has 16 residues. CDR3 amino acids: CASSSGLQAGTDTQYF.

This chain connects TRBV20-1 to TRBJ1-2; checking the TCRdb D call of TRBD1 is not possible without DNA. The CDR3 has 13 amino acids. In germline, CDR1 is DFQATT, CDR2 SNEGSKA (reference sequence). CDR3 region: CSARRQGKDGYTF.

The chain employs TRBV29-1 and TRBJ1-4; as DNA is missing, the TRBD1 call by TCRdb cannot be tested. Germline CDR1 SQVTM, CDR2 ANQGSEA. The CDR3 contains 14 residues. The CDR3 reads CSVPIGGPNEKLFF.

CDR3 residues: CASISFRGRALGTDTQYF. The chain combines TRBV6-2 or TRBV6-3 with TRBJ2-3; TCRdb reports TRBD2, a call that lacks DNA to check it against. Germline CDR1 and CDR2: MNHEY and SVGEGT. CDR3 length: 18 residues.

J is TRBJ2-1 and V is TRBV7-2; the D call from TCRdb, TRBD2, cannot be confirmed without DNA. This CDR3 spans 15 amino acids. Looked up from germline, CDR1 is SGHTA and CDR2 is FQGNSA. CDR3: CASSLADYSYNEQFF.

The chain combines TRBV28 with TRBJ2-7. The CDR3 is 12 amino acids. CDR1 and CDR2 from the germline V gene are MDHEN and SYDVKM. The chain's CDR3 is CASSRQPYEQYF. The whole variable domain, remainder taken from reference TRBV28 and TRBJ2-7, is DVKVTQSSRYLVKRTGEKVFLECVQDMDHENMFWYRQDPGLGLRLIYFSYDVKMKEKGDIPEGYSVSREKKERFSLILESASTNQTSMYLCASSRQPYEQYFGPGTRLTVT.

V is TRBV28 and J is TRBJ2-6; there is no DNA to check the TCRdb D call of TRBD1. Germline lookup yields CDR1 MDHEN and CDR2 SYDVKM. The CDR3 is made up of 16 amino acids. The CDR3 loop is CASSKQATSGANVLTF.

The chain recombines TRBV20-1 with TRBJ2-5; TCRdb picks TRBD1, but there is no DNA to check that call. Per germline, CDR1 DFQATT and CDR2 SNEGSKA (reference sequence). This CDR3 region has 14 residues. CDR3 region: CSARPRWSEETQYF.

The CDR3 region is CASSSTGYTEAFF. The chain carries TRBV28 and TRBJ1-1; TCRdb's D call of TRBD1 is untestable without DNA. This CDR3 comprises 13 residues. The germline V gene has CDR1 MDHEN and CDR2 SYDVKM. Full variable domain (outside the CDR3, taken from reference TRBV28 and TRBJ1-1): DVKVTQSSRYLVKRTGEKVFLECVQDMDHENMFWYRQDPGLGLRLIYFSYDVKMKEKGDIPEGYSVSREKKERFSLILESASTNQTSMYLCASSSTGYTEAFFGQGTRLTVV.

The CDR3 spells CASSSPGTGGHGYTF. This chain uses TRBV6-5 with TRBJ1-2; checking the TCRdb D call of TRBD1 is not possible without DNA. The CDR3 is made up of 15 amino acids. From germline, CDR1 is MNHEY and CDR2 SVGAGI.

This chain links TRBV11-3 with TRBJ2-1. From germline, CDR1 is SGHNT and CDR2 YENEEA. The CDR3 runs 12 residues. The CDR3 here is CASSHYTNEQFF. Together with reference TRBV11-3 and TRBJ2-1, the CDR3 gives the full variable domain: EAGVVQSPRYKIIEKKQPVAFWCNPISGHNTLYWYLQNLGQGPELLIRYENEEAVDDSQLPKDRFSAERLKGVDSTLKIQPAELGDSAVYLCASSHYTNEQFFGPGTRLTVL.

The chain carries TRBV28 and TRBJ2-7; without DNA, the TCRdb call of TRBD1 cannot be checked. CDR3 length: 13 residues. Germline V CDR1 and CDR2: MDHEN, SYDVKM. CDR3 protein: CASSSPDPYEQYF.

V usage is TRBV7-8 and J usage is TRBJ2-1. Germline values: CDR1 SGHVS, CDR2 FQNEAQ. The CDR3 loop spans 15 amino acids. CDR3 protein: CASSLRGGAYNEQFF.